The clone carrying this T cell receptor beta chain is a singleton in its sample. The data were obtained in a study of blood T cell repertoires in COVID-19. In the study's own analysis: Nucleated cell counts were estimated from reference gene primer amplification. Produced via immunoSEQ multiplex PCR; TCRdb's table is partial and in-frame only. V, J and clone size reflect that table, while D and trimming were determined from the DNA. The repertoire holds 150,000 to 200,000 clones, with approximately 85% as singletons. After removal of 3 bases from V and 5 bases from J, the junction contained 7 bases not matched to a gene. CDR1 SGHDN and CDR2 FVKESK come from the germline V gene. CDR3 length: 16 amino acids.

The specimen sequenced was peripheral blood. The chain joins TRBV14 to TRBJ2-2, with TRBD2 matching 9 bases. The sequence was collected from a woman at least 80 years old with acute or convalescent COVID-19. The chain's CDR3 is CASSQSTSGATGELFF. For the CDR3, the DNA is TGTGCCAGCAGCCAGTCGACTAGCGGAGCAACCGGGGAGCTGTTTTTT. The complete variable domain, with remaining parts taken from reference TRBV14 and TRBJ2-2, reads EAGVTQFPSHSVIEKGQTVTLRCDPISGHDNLYWYRRVMGKEIKFLLHFVKESKQDESGMPNNRFLAERTGGTYSTLKVQPAELEDSGVYFCASSQSTSGATGELFFGEGSRLTVL.